A selection of T cell receptor beta chains follows, all from one sample in a study of blood T cell repertoires in COVID-19. Method: immunoSEQ multiplex PCR; TCRdb's copy keeps in-frame clones and lacks some. The sample includes 320,000 or so clones, roughly 90% of them seen just once. Sequenced input: PBMCs or T cells enriched from blood (not recorded which). These receptors originate from a man aged 55 to 69 who had recovered from COVID-19. The CDR3 runs from the conserved cysteine through the conserved F or W. A D gene is named only where the DNA matches it firmly. Size is stated for part of the rows, as once, few or many counts, or as a class when the clone is expanded.

TRBV6-6	once	TRBJ1-6	NA	TGTGCCAGCACCATCACCGCGCGTTCACCCCTCCACTTT	CASTITARSPLHF
TRBV18	NA	TRBJ1-4	TRBD1	TGTGCCAGCTCACCGACGGGACAGGGAAGTGAAAAACTGTTTTTT	CASSPTGQGSEKLFF
TRBV5-3	NA	TRBJ2-1	TRBD2	TGTGCCAGAAGCTTGGTGGGACTATCAAACAATGAGCAGTTCTTC	CARSLVGLSNNEQFF
TRBV28	NA	TRBJ2-6	NA	TGTGCCAGCAGTCCCCCCAGGGTACACTCTGGGGCCAACGTCCTGACTTTC	CASSPPRVHSGANVLTF
TRBV6-1	NA	TRBJ2-7	NA	TGTGCCAGCAGTGATCTTGGGGCGCCCCTCTCCTACGAGCAGTACTTC	CASSDLGAPLSYEQYF
TRBV28	NA	TRBJ1-1	TRBD1	TGTGCCAGCAGTTTGCCGTGGGACAGGGGGCAGAACACTGAAGCTTTCTTT	CASSLPWDRGQNTEAFF
TRBV6-2/TRBV6-3	NA	TRBJ2-1	TRBD2	TGTGCCAGCAGTTCGCTAGCGGGAGGGTCCTACAATGAGCAGTTCTTC	CASSSLAGGSYNEQFF
TRBV2	few	TRBJ1-6	TRBD1	TGTGCCAGCAGTGTTAGGGACAGGGGGGATTCACCCCTCCACTTT	CASSVRDRGDSPLHF
TRBV28	NA	TRBJ2-5	NA	TGTGCCAGCAGTTTAATGGCCAACCTGATGTCCCAGTACTTC	CASSLMANLMSQYF
TRBV10-2	NA	TRBJ1-5	NA	TGCGCCAGCAGACTGACAGGTAGCAATCAGCCCCAGCATTTT	CASRLTGSNQPQHF
TRBV28	NA	TRBJ1-2	NA	TGTGCCAGCAGTTTAGGGTTTGGTTCGCGGGGCTACACCTTC	CASSLGFGSRGYTF
TRBV18	NA	TRBJ1-1	NA	TGTGCCAGCTCTAACCCACCAGGCATGAACACTGAAGCTTTCTTT	CASSNPPGMNTEAFF
TRBV2	once	TRBJ2-3	NA	TGTGCCAGCTCGGTGTCGACAGATACGCAGTATTTT	CASSVSTDTQYF
TRBV24-1	NA	TRBJ2-3	TRBD2	TGTGCCACCAGGAAGGGACTAGCGGGAGCAGATACGCAGTATTTT	CATRKGLAGADTQYF
TRBV6-5	NA	TRBJ1-1	TRBD1	TGTGCCAGCAGACCCCGACAGGGCTGGGACACTGAAGCTTTCTTT	CASRPRQGWDTEAFF
TRBV24-1	NA	TRBJ2-7	TRBD1	TGTGCCACCAGTGAGGCGACAGGGGCGGGCTACGAGCAGTACTTC	CATSEATGAGYEQYF
TRBV12-3/TRBV12-4	few	TRBJ1-2	TRBD1	TGTGCCAGCAGTTTAAGGGGGCATTATGGCTACACCTTC	CASSLRGHYGYTF
TRBV27	NA	TRBJ2-1	NA	TGTGCCAGCAGCCACCCGACAAGAAGTAATGAGCAGTTCTTC	CASSHPTRSNEQFF
TRBV7-9	NA	TRBJ2-3	TRBD2	TGTGCCAGCAGCTATAGGACTAGCGGGAGAGGGGGGCCCACAGATACGCAGTATTTT	CASSYRTSGRGGPTDTQYF
TRBV5-4	NA	TRBJ1-6	NA	TGTGCCAGCAGCTTGGTTCCGGGGAATTCACCCCTCCACTTT	CASSLVPGNSPLHF
TRBV29-1	NA	TRBJ2-7	NA	TGCAGCGTAGGGACTCATAAAAGGGGCTACGAGCAGTACTTC	CSVGTHKRGYEQYF
TRBV19	NA	TRBJ1-3	NA	TGTGCCGGGCTGTGGGTCGGAGGAAACACCATATATTTT	CAGLWVGGNTIYF
TRBV27	NA	TRBJ1-1	NA	TGTGCCAGCAGCACATCACCCAGGGGCACTGAAGCTTTCTTT	CASSTSPRGTEAFF
TRBV6-5	NA	TRBJ1-2	TRBD1	TGTGCCAGCAGTTTTTCACAGGGGGCCGGGAACTATGGCTACACCTTC	CASSFSQGAGNYGYTF
TRBV30	NA	TRBJ1-3	TRBD1	TGTGCCTGGAGGGGACAGGGGCCCACCTTCTCTGGAAACACCATATATTTT	CAWRGQGPTFSGNTIYF
TRBV6-5	NA	TRBJ1-5	NA	TGTGCCAGCAGCCTATTGGGGCAGCGAAATCAGCCCCAGCATTTT	CASSLLGQRNQPQHF
TRBV7-6	once	TRBJ2-1	NA	TGTGCCAGCAGCTCCCGGGACTCACCCAGAAATGAGCAGTTCTTC	CASSSRDSPRNEQFF
TRBV30	NA	TRBJ1-3	NA	TGTGCCTGGAGTCGGGGGGGCTCTGGAAACACCATATATTTT	CAWSRGGSGNTIYF
TRBV29-1	NA	TRBJ1-1	NA	TGCAGCGTCGCGGCAGGGGTCCGGAACACTGAAGCTTTCTTT	CSVAAGVRNTEAFF
TRBV28	NA	TRBJ2-7	TRBD1	TGTGCCAGCATGGGCAACAGGGGGTCCTTCGAGCAGTACTTC	CASMGNRGSFEQYF
TRBV28	NA	TRBJ2-2	TRBD2	TGTGCCAGCAGGCCTACTAGCGGGAGCACCGGGGAGCTGTTTTTT	CASRPTSGSTGELFF
TRBV24-1	NA	TRBJ2-3	TRBD1	TGTGCCACCAGGGGACAGGGGGCAACAGATACGCAGTATTTT	CATRGQGATDTQYF
TRBV7-3	NA	TRBJ1-3	NA	TGTGCCAGCAGCTTAACAGGGGGCTCTGGAAACACCATATATTTT	CASSLTGGSGNTIYF
TRBV2	NA	TRBJ1-2	NA	TGTGCCAGCAGTGGGCGGATATATGGCTACACCTTC	CASSGRIYGYTF
TRBV5-1	NA	TRBJ2-5	NA	TGCGCCAGCAGCTTGGCCCACGCGGGGCAAGAGACCCAGTACTTC	CASSLAHAGQETQYF
TRBV2	NA	TRBJ2-1	TRBD2	TGTGCCAGCAGAGGGACTAGTGACTACAATGAGCAGTTCTTC	CASRGTSDYNEQFF
TRBV7-9	NA	TRBJ2-5	NA	TGTGCCAGCAGCTTAGGACACCAACTCCAAGAGACCCAGTACTTC	CASSLGHQLQETQYF
TRBV18	NA	TRBJ1-2	TRBD1	TGTGCCAGCTCACCACCGGGGGCGGCTACAGGGGCCTATGGCTACACCTTC	CASSPPGAATGAYGYTF
TRBV7-9	NA	TRBJ2-7	TRBD1	TGTGCCAGCAGCTTAACCCCGGGACAGTCTTCCTACGAGCAGTACTTC	CASSLTPGQSSYEQYF
TRBV5-1	few	TRBJ1-1	NA	TGCGCCAGCAGCTTGGACAGGCAGAACACTGAAGCTTTCTTT	CASSLDRQNTEAFF
TRBV18	NA	TRBJ2-5	NA	TGTGCCAGCTCACCGCTACAGGGCCGCCAAGAGACCCAGTACTTC	CASSPLQGRQETQYF
TRBV30	few	TRBJ1-5	NA	TGTGCCTGGAGCCCAGGTGCTGATCAGCCCCAGCATTTT	CAWSPGADQPQHF
TRBV29-1	NA	TRBJ2-7	TRBD1	TGCAGCGTCCGGACAGGAGTCTACGAGCAGTACTTC	CSVRTGVYEQYF
TRBV7-6	NA	TRBJ1-5	NA	TGTGCCAGCAGCTCCGGAACAGGGCTGGGCCAGCCCCAGCATTTT	CASSSGTGLGQPQHF
TRBV6-4	NA	TRBJ2-1	TRBD2	TGTGCCAGCAGACTACTAGCGGGAGGACCAACCAGCTCCTACAATGAGCAGTTCTTC	CASRLLAGGPTSSYNEQFF
TRBV28	NA	TRBJ1-2	NA	TGTGCCAGCACTAGAAACAGGGTATGGTATGGCTACACCTTC	CASTRNRVWYGYTF
TRBV19	NA	TRBJ2-3	TRBD2	TGTGCCAGTAGTATGGCCAGCGGGAGGGCAAGGGGCACAGATACGCAGTATTTT	CASSMASGRARGTDTQYF
TRBV7-9	NA	TRBJ1-2	NA	TGTGCCAGCAGCTTAGTGGGGCAGGCAAACTATGGCTACACCTTC	CASSLVGQANYGYTF
TRBV10-3	NA	TRBJ1-2	TRBD1	TGTGCCATCAGTGGCCGGGACAGGGGGTTTGGCTACACCTTC	CAISGRDRGFGYTF
TRBV5-1	NA	TRBJ2-1	TRBD1	TGCGCCAGCAGCTTGGTTAGTGGGACAGGAAACAATGAGCAGTTCTTC	CASSLVSGTGNNEQFF
TRBV6-1	NA	TRBJ2-3	TRBD2	TGTGCCAGCGGTGTAGTAGCGGGAGTGTTTCGCACAGATACGCAGTATTTT	CASGVVAGVFRTDTQYF
TRBV15	NA	TRBJ2-3	TRBD2	TGTGCCACCAGCAGAGATCTAGCGGGAGGCACAGATACGCAGTATTTT	CATSRDLAGGTDTQYF
TRBV2	NA	TRBJ2-7	NA	TGTGCCAGCAGTGAGGAGGGAGTTAAAGGAGGCGAGCAGTACTTC	CASSEEGVKGGEQYF
TRBV5-1	NA	TRBJ2-1	NA	TGCGCCAGCAGCTTTCAAGGAGTCTACAATGAGCAGTTCTTC	CASSFQGVYNEQFF
TRBV5-1	NA	TRBJ2-1	NA	TGCGCCAGCAGCTTGGGAGATTGGAATGAGCAGTTCTTC	CASSLGDWNEQFF